These T cell receptor beta chains were read from a single sample in a study of shared clonotypes between healthy human individuals. Here immunoSEQ multiplex PCR was the method, and the copy in TCRdb shows in-frame clones only, minus some. The table records some 1 million clones, about 75% of them present only once. The material sequenced was memory CD4+ T cells sorted from blood. The receptors here all came from a man aged 18 to 35 in good health. The CDR3 runs from the conserved cysteine through the conserved F or W. The D gene is left open where the match is weak. Clone size is not always given. Where it is, it says once, few, many or a class for expanded clones.

>TRBD2|TRBV7-3|TRBJ2-1|-
CASSPGLAVYNEQFF
TGTGCCAGCAGCCCGGGACTAGCGGTGTACAATGAGCAGTTCTTC
>-|TRBV6-1|TRBJ2-7|few
CASSVRGSEQYF
TGTGCCAGCAGTGTCAGGGGAAGCGAGCAGTACTTC
>-|TRBV5-1|TRBJ2-4|-
CASSLAVNSGSNIQYF
TGCGCCAGCAGCTTGGCCGTTAACTCGGGGAGCAACATTCAGTACTTC
>-|TRBV29-1|TRBJ2-7|-
CSVGQGYF
TGCAGCGTTGGGCAGGGGTACTTC
>TRBD1|TRBV29-1|TRBJ2-2|-
CSVSGQGAASTGELFF
TGCAGCGTATCAGGACAGGGGGCGGCGAGCACCGGGGAGCTGTTTTTT
>-|TRBV6-1|TRBJ2-7|-
CASRHMIDSEQYF
TGTGCCAGCAGGCACATGATAGACAGCGAGCAGTACTTC
>-|TRBV29-1|TRBJ2-1|-
CSVEVISNEQFF
TGCAGCGTTGAAGTGATCAGCAATGAGCAGTTCTTC
>TRBD1|TRBV6-1|TRBJ1-5|-
CASSVRQGDQPQHF
TGTGCCAGCAGTGTTAGACAGGGAGACCAGCCCCAGCATTTT
>TRBD1|TRBV19|TRBJ2-5|-
CASRDRGEETQYF
TGTGCCAGTAGGGACAGGGGAGAGGAGACCCAGTACTTC
>TRBD1|TRBV27|TRBJ1-2|-
CASSSASRHGTGYQYGYTF
TGTGCCAGCAGTTCCGCAAGCCGCCATGGGACAGGGTATCAGTATGGCTACACCTTC
>-|TRBV6-5|TRBJ1-3|-
CASKSPGNTIYF
TGTGCCAGCAAAAGCCCTGGAAACACCATATATTTT